These 5 T cell receptor beta chains were all obtained from the same sample, sequenced in a study of response to subunit inactivated influenza vaccine (dated by TCRdb to 2016 to 2018). Receptor amplification or capture employed RT-PCR. The listed sequencing device is Illumina HiSeq 2500. TCRdb ran its own pipeline on the public reads, namely fastp trimming at Q25 and MiXCR clone calling, and kept in-frame beta chains. Every CDR3 protein is listed once, alongside the most common genes and DNA of its rows. The sample data list about 800,000 distinct CDR3 sequences, and 21% of these were observed just once. The leading ten clones occupy more than 8.5% of the sample. The sample here was PBMCs from blood, taken 5 days after vaccination. The origin of the receptors is a man aged 50-59 years who received an inactivated influenza vaccine. Donor details come from another sample of the same person, matched by shared clones.

In this sample, this clonotype turned up once. CDR3 in DNA: TGCGCCAGCAGCCCTTGGGGGGAATCTGGGGCCAACGTCCTGACTTTC. Encoded protein: CASSPWGESGANVLTF. J is TRBJ2-6 and V is TRBV4-1; weak D call: TRBD2 (6 bases). CDR3 length equals 16 residues. Germline lookup yields CDR1 MGHRA and CDR2 YSYEKL. Trimming removed 4 bases from V and 1 base from J, with 11 bases in between.

The rearrangement joins TRBV20-1 to TRBJ1-1, with TRBD1 matching over 8 bases. Germline V gene data show CDR1 as DFQATT and CDR2 as SNEGSKA (reference sequence). The CDR3 sequence is 14 residues long. V lost 4 bases, J lost 5 bases, and 9 bases stayed unmatched. The CDR3 is CSATGQDLLTEAFF. DNA of the CDR3: TGCAGTGCTACGGGACAGGATTTGCTAACTGAAGCTTTCTTT.

This clonotype has only one observation. The chain employs TRBV7-6 and TRBJ2-5; a weak D match, TRBD1 (6 bases). Trimming shortened V by 4 bases and J by 1 base, and 25 bases separated the two germline ends. The CDR3 is made up of 19 amino acids. Germline-derived CDR1 and CDR2 are SGHVS and FNYEAQ. Written as DNA, the CDR3 is TGTGCCAGCAGCTCCCCGTCCTTCCGGACAGAAGCTTCCCAAGAGACCCAGTACTTC. It yields the protein CASSSPSFRTEASQETQYF. Together with reference TRBV7-6 and TRBJ2-5, the CDR3 gives the full variable domain: GAGVSQSPRYKVTKRGQDVALRCDPISGHVSLYWYRQALGQGPEFLTYFNYEAQQDKSGLPNDRFSAERPEGSISTLTIQRTEQRDSAMYRCASSSPSFRTEASQETQYFGPGTRLLVL.

The table lists this clonotype with a few counts. This chain uses TRBV12-3 or TRBV12-4 with TRBJ2-1; tentatively, D is TRBD1 or TRBD2 (5 bases each). V dropped 8 bases and J dropped 2 bases, with 19 bases sitting between them. There are 16 residues in the CDR3. In DNA form, the CDR3 reads TGTGCCAGCCTCCTGGGTGGTGGGGGAGCCTACAATGAGCAGTTCTTC. Amino acid sequence: CASLLGGGGAYNEQFF.

J is TRBJ2-7 and V is TRBV21-1; the table assigns TRBD2, which was not confirmed against the DNA. TRBV21-1 is tagged as a pseudogene. The CDR3 is made up of 17 amino acids. CDR3 sequence reads: CASSNRSGTSGLYEQYF. CDR3 nucleotides: TGTGCCAGCAGCAATAGGAGCGGCACTAGCGGTCTCTACGAGCAGTACTTC.